The sequence of this TCR beta chain was determined in a study of blood T cell repertoires in COVID-19. Profiled with immunoSEQ multiplex PCR; TCRdb holds only in-frame clones, not every one. Counted here are some 210,000 clones, 81% occurring once; the ten biggest clones make up around 10%. Germline V gene lookup returns CDR1 SGHTA and CDR2 FQGNSA. This CDR3 is built from 16 residues. The V end was cut by 5 bases, the J end by 0 bases, with 16 bases between. This receptor was identified in a woman aged 50 to 60 with acute COVID-19. Sample: PBMCs or T cells enriched from blood (not recorded which). The chain combines TRBV7-2 with TRBJ1-1; no clear D. The CDR3 protein is CASSASVRRLNTEAFF. For the CDR3, the DNA is TGTGCCAGCAGCGCTTCCGTGAGGAGGTTGAACACTGAAGCTTTCTTT.